This TCR beta chain was profiled in a study of vaccination and CD4 T cells after COVID-19. Study context: Post-COVID sampling occurred a median about 100 days after diagnosis (range 35 to 161). Study results and caveats: Early post-infection timepoints were not included, and relatively few convalescent patients were studied. Spike mono-reactive clones accounted for 304 of the 307 vaccine-specific clones found in convalescent patients.

CDR3 length: 14 amino acids. V lost 3 bases and J 7 bases, leaving 13 bases between the germline ends. Per germline, CDR1 LNHDA and CDR2 SQIVND (reference sequence). Time point here: late sampling 161 to 241 days after vaccination in a few convalescent patients. PCR positivity was dated March to December 2020, before US Alpha, Beta and Delta variants. TCRdb processed the PCR reads anew with MiXCR; each CDR3 protein has one entry. The sample shows about 29,000 distinct CDR3 sequences, 50% of them seen only once. The table lists this clonotype with a count of one. What it binds is not known. This clonotype was obtained from a human donor who had recovered from COVID-19. The chain recombines TRBV19 with TRBJ2-1, with a possible D match to TRBD2 (6 bases). The sample here was CD4+ T cells from blood, taken about 7 months after SARS-CoV-2 vaccination. The CDR3 DNA reads TGTGCCAGTAGTATCGCACGGGGGAGGAATGAGCAGTTCTTC. Translated, it gives CASSIARGRNEQFF. Full variable domain (rest looked up from reference TRBV19 and TRBJ2-1): DGGITQSPKYLFRKEGQNVTLSCEQNLNHDAMYWYRQDPGQGLRLIYYSQIVNDFQKGDIAEGYSVSREKKESFPLTVTSAQKNPTAFYLCASSIARGRNEQFFGPGTRLTVL.